This TCR beta chain was identified during a study of shared clonotypes between healthy human individuals. Study observations and caveats: The study generally estimated greater richness for naive than memory subsets.

Caucasian adults living in Nashville, Tennessee, provided all samples. From germline, CDR1 is SGDLS and CDR2 YYNGEE. The CDR3 sequence is 15 residues long. The J segment lost 5 bases and the V segment lost 0 bases, leaving 5 bases of the junction unmatched. Sequenced by immunoSEQ multiplex PCR; TCRdb stores in-frame clones only, minus some. This table holds some 900,000 clones, approximately 80% found once. This clone is a singleton in its sample. The antigen remains unidentified. The chain couples TRBV9 to TRBJ2-3; 8 bases fit TRBD1. The sample taken for sequencing was memory CD4+ T cells sorted from blood. Indicated subset: CD45RA-negative fraction. This clonotype was obtained from a man between 18 and 29 years old in good health. The CDR3 reads CASSVGQGAVDTQYF. CDR3 bases: TGTGCCAGCAGCGTAGGGCAGGGGGCCGTAGATACGCAGTATTTT. Full variable domain (rest looked up from reference TRBV9 and TRBJ2-3): DSGVTQTPKHLITATGQRVTLRCSPRSGDLSVYWYQQSLDQGLQFLIQYYNGEERAKGNILERFSAQQFPDLHSELNLSSLELGDSALYFCASSVGQGAVDTQYFGPGTRLTVL.